The T cell receptor (beta chain) described here comes from a study of beta chain features in type 1 diabetes. Study in general: Patient and healthy donor groups were alike in age, gender and cell yields. General study results and limits: Shortening of TCRB CDR3s, moderate but significant, appeared in all four CD4+ subsets of Type 1 diabetes patients. The study found fewer insertions and more deletions at VDJ junctions in type 1 diabetes patients.

In the case of this clone: Its target is unknown.

TCRB transcripts that were expressed got sequenced, as all of the isolated RNA had been reverse transcribed. The method was immunoSEQ multiplex PCR; TCRdb's version includes in-frame clones alone and lacks a portion of them. This table has around 50,000 clones, roughly 45% appearing once. Trimming shortened V by 0 bases and J by 0 bases, and 10 bases separated the two germline ends. Germline values: CDR1 SGHRS, CDR2 YFSETQ. The CDR3 runs 15 residues. This TCR was sampled from a man aged 25-45 years with type 1 diabetes. The chain employs TRBV5-1 and TRBJ2-7, with D unclear. Sequencing was performed on stem cell memory CD4+ T cells from blood. The CDR3: CASSLGAEPSYEQYF. CDR3 sequence (DNA): TGCGCCAGCAGCTTGGGTGCGGAGCCCTCCTACGAGCAGTACTTC.